The 9 T cell receptor beta chains below come from one sample, sequenced in a study of shared clonotypes between healthy human individuals. In the naive CD8 group, cells lacked CD45RO and were positively selected for CCR7, so terminally differentiated effector memory CD45RA+ cells were left out. TCRdb's table, derived via immunoSEQ multiplex PCR, lists solely in-frame clones and lacks some. The top ten hold around 1.7% of the sample, which has some 2,100,000 clones, about 93% seen once. Sample: naive CD8+ T cells from PBMCs. These receptors all stem from a man aged 18-30 years in good health. Some clones in this sample may be carry-over from other donors' samples.

The V and J genes are TRBV7-6 and TRBJ1-4; TRBD1 matches 9 bases. Per the germline V gene, CDR1 is SGHVS and CDR2 is FNYEAQ. Trimming cost V 6 bases and J 8 bases; bases outside gene matches: 4. The CDR3 has 13 amino acids. The CDR3 region is CASRDRGSEKLFF. The CDR3 nucleotides are TGTGCCAGCAGGGACAGGGGTTCAGAAAAACTGTTTTTT. Full variable domain (outside the CDR3, taken from reference TRBV7-6 and TRBJ1-4): GAGVSQSPRYKVTKRGQDVALRCDPISGHVSLYWYRQALGQGPEFLTYFNYEAQQDKSGLPNDRFSAERPEGSISTLTIQRTEQRDSAMYRCASRDRGSEKLFFGSGTQLSVL.

The chain recombines TRBV27 with TRBJ1-1; possible D gene TRBD1, 5 bases. The CDR3 has 14 amino acids. V was pared by 2 bases and J by 6 bases, with 13 bases between. The germline gives CDR1 MNHEY, CDR2 SMNVEV (reference sequence). The CDR3 nucleotides are TGTGCCAGCAGTTTAAGGGGACTGGTCGCTGAAGCTTTCTTT. It codes for CASSLRGLVAEAFF.

The chain combines TRBV6-5 with TRBJ2-7; D tentatively fits TRBD1 or TRBD2 (5 bases each). The V gene lost 4 bases and the J gene lost 10 bases, with 14 bases spanning the gap. The CDR3 covers 12 residues. Germline CDR1 reads MNHEY; CDR2 reads SVGAGI. This CDR3 is CASSFRTGPQYF. The CDR3, as DNA: TGTGCCAGCAGTTTTAGAACGGGACCCCAGTACTTC.

J is TRBJ1-2 and V is TRBV27, with D unclear. The CDR3 has 13 residues. Germline V gene data show CDR1 as MNHEY and CDR2 as SMNVEV (reference sequence). V was trimmed by 2 bases and J by 7 bases, leaving 11 bases between them. CDR3 nucleotide sequence: TGTGCCAGCAGTTTAGGACCCCCCGGTGGCTACACCTTC. Translated, it gives CASSLGPPGGYTF.

The V gene is TRBV6-1, the J gene TRBJ2-3; D is unresolved. The CDR3 consists of 15 residues. Germline CDR1 is MNHNS and CDR2 is SASEGT. V lost 7 bases and J lost 4, with 18 bases in between. The CDR3: CASMRRKIGPDTQYF. The CDR3 nucleotides read TGTGCCAGCATGAGAAGGAAGATAGGGCCAGATACGCAGTATTTT.

The chain couples TRBV28 to TRBJ1-2; D call uncertain. The V end was cut by 7 bases, the J end by 5 bases, with 14 bases between. CDR3 length: 13 residues. Looked up from germline, CDR1 is MDHEN and CDR2 is SYDVKM. The CDR3, as DNA: TGTGCCAGCACCTTCGGAGGAATGTATGGCTACACCTTC. Amino acids: CASTFGGMYGYTF.

The V and J genes are TRBV18 and TRBJ2-5; D might be TRBD1 or TRBD2, each matching 5 bases. The CDR3 contains 16 residues. Deletions cut 4 bases from V and 5 bases from J, with 20 bases between. Germline V gene data show CDR1 as KGHSH and CDR2 as LQKENI. In DNA form, the CDR3 reads TGTGCCAGCTCACTGGGAGTCCAGGGAGCTTGGGAGACCCAGTACTTC. Its protein product is CASSLGVQGAWETQYF.

A single count supports this clone. The chain is built from TRBV28 and TRBJ2-7, with TRBD1 matching over 9 bases. Germline CDR1 is MDHEN and CDR2 is SYDVKM. The CDR3 spans 15 residues. The V gene end was trimmed by 4 bases and the J gene end by 2 bases; junction bases not matched to a gene: 6. The CDR3 region has the DNA TGTGCCAGCAGTTACAGGGGGCCCTTCCCCTACGAGCAGTACTTC. Translating gives CASSYRGPFPYEQYF. The full variable domain, completed using reference TRBV28 and TRBJ2-7, is DVKVTQSSRYLVKRTGEKVFLECVQDMDHENMFWYRQDPGLGLRLIYFSYDVKMKEKGDIPEGYSVSREKKERFSLILESASTNQTSMYLCASSYRGPFPYEQYFGPGTRLTVT.

This chain links TRBV15 with TRBJ2-2, with 9 bases lining up with TRBD2. The CDR3 runs 16 residues. V dropped 1 base and J dropped 4; count of bases not matched to a gene: 4. Germline-derived CDR1 and CDR2 are LNHNV and YYDKDF (reference sequence). The CDR3 loop is CATSRVGLALTGELFF. CDR3 nucleotides: TGTGCCACCAGCAGAGTTGGACTAGCGCTCACCGGGGAGCTGTTTTTT.